A selection of T cell receptor beta chains follows, all from one sample in a study of identical twins. TCRdb reprocessed the 5' RACE reads with MiXCR, giving one entry per CDR3 protein. The sample lists 200,000 or so distinct CDR3 sequences, 15% to 20% seen once, with 40% in the top ten. These data are also associated with another study on T cells expressing NK-cell markers.

The sample taken for sequencing was CD8+ T cells sorted from blood. These receptors all stem from a woman between 18 and 29 years old in good health. The CDR3 runs from the conserved cysteine through the conserved F or W. D genes are given only for firm matches. The size of a clone is reported for some rows only, either as once, few or many, or as a class for expanded clones.

j_call: TRBJ1-1; clone_size: many; d_call: NA; v_call: TRBV5-1; cdr3_nt: TGCGCCAGCAGCTTGACCGGGACAGAAGCTTTCTTT; cdr3_aa: CASSLTGTEAFF
j_call: TRBJ1-2; clone_size: few; d_call: NA; v_call: TRBV14; cdr3_nt: TGTGCCAGCAGCCAATATATCAGAAATGGCTACACCTTC; cdr3_aa: CASSQYIRNGYTF
j_call: TRBJ1-6; clone_size: few; d_call: TRBD1; v_call: TRBV7-3; cdr3_nt: TGTGCCAGCAGCCAAGGACAGGGAGCAAATTCACCCCTCCACTTT; cdr3_aa: CASSQGQGANSPLHF
j_call: TRBJ2-1; clone_size: NA; d_call: TRBD2; v_call: TRBV11-1; cdr3_nt: TGTGCCAGCAGCTTAGTTGGCGGGAGGGCCATCTACTACAATGAGCAGTTCTTC; cdr3_aa: CASSLVGGRAIYYNEQFF
j_call: TRBJ2-1; clone_size: NA; d_call: NA; v_call: TRBV14; cdr3_nt: TGTGCCAGCAGCCAAGATCTTGGAGGGAGGTACAATGAGCAGTTCTTC; cdr3_aa: CASSQDLGGRYNEQFF
j_call: TRBJ2-1; clone_size: NA; d_call: TRBD2; v_call: TRBV7-6; cdr3_nt: TGTGCCAGCAGCCTTGGACTAGCGGGCTCTTTCAATGAGCAGTTCTTC; cdr3_aa: CASSLGLAGSFNEQFF
j_call: TRBJ1-3; clone_size: NA; d_call: NA; v_call: TRBV4-1; cdr3_nt: TGCGCCAGCAGCCAAGTGGGGGCCGAGGACACCATATATTTT; cdr3_aa: CASSQVGAEDTIYF
j_call: TRBJ2-7; clone_size: NA; d_call: NA; v_call: TRBV27; cdr3_nt: TGTGCCAGCAGTTGGGCGGCGATCTCCTACGAGCAGTACTTC; cdr3_aa: CASSWAAISYEQYF
j_call: TRBJ2-1; clone_size: few; d_call: TRBD2; v_call: TRBV11-3; cdr3_nt: TGTGCCAGCAGCCAGGGACTAGCGGGCCAGCAGTTCTTC; cdr3_aa: CASSQGLAGQQFF
j_call: TRBJ2-2; clone_size: few; d_call: NA; v_call: TRBV5-5; cdr3_nt: TGTGCCAGCAGCTTGGAACAGACGAACACCGGGGAGCTGTTTTTT; cdr3_aa: CASSLEQTNTGELFF
j_call: TRBJ1-2; clone_size: NA; d_call: NA; v_call: TRBV10-3; cdr3_nt: TGTGCCATCAGTGAGTCAAAGACGGGATTCCACTATGGCTACACCTTC; cdr3_aa: CAISESKTGFHYGYTF
j_call: TRBJ1-1; clone_size: NA; d_call: TRBD1; v_call: TRBV9; cdr3_nt: TGTGCCAGCAGCGCCTCAAACAGGGGAACGAACACTGAAGCTTTCTTT; cdr3_aa: CASSASNRGTNTEAFF
j_call: TRBJ2-7; clone_size: few; d_call: NA; v_call: TRBV14; cdr3_nt: TGTGCCAGCAGCCAAGGGATCGGGGGCTACGAGCAGTACTTC; cdr3_aa: CASSQGIGGYEQYF
j_call: TRBJ1-5; clone_size: NA; d_call: NA; v_call: TRBV4-1; cdr3_nt: TGCGCCAGCAGCCAAGATCCGCGGGGGGTTCAGCCCCAGCATTTT; cdr3_aa: CASSQDPRGVQPQHF
j_call: TRBJ2-1; clone_size: NA; d_call: NA; v_call: TRBV6-5; cdr3_nt: TGTGCCAGCAGTTCACCGGGGGGCCTAGGTGAGCAGTTCTTC; cdr3_aa: CASSSPGGLGEQFF
j_call: TRBJ2-7; clone_size: NA; d_call: NA; v_call: TRBV12-3/TRBV12-4; cdr3_nt: TGTGCCAGCAGTTTGCCTGAGGGGCGCATCTCCTACGAGCAGTACTTC; cdr3_aa: CASSLPEGRISYEQYF
j_call: TRBJ2-2; clone_size: NA; d_call: TRBD1; v_call: TRBV15; cdr3_nt: TGTGCCACCAGCTGGAACAGGGGTCATGCCGGGGAGCTGTTTTTT; cdr3_aa: CATSWNRGHAGELFF
j_call: TRBJ2-2; clone_size: few; d_call: NA; v_call: TRBV5-6; cdr3_nt: TGTGCCAGCAGATCGAGCACCGGGGAGCTGTTTTTT; cdr3_aa: CASRSSTGELFF
j_call: TRBJ2-1; clone_size: NA; d_call: TRBD2; v_call: TRBV3-1; cdr3_nt: TGTGCCAGCAGCGAGCGGGGTAGCTCCTACAATGAGCAGTTCTTC; cdr3_aa: CASSERGSSYNEQFF
j_call: TRBJ1-2; clone_size: few; d_call: NA; v_call: TRBV3-1; cdr3_nt: TGTGCCAGCAGCCAAAGCTACTCTAACTATGGCTACACCTTC; cdr3_aa: CASSQSYSNYGYTF
j_call: TRBJ2-2; clone_size: NA; d_call: NA; v_call: TRBV29-1; cdr3_nt: TGCAGCATTGAGCTTTTTGGGGAAACGAACACCGGGGAGCTGTTTTTT; cdr3_aa: CSIELFGETNTGELFF
j_call: TRBJ2-3; clone_size: NA; d_call: NA; v_call: TRBV10-2; cdr3_nt: TGCGCCAGCAGTGAGTCGGCCTGGGGCACAGATACGCAGTATTTT; cdr3_aa: CASSESAWGTDTQYF
j_call: TRBJ2-1; clone_size: few; d_call: NA; v_call: TRBV29-1; cdr3_nt: TGCAGCGTTGAGGACGATGGACCAAAGCAGTTCTTC; cdr3_aa: CSVEDDGPKQFF
j_call: TRBJ2-4; clone_size: few; d_call: TRBD2; v_call: TRBV2; cdr3_nt: TGTGCCAGCGAATCGGGACTAGCGACCTCGTGGGCCAAAAACATTCAGTACTTC; cdr3_aa: CASESGLATSWAKNIQYF
j_call: TRBJ2-7; clone_size: few; d_call: NA; v_call: TRBV28; cdr3_nt: TGTGCCAGCAGCACTTCTGAGGTATCCTACGAGCAGTACTTC; cdr3_aa: CASSTSEVSYEQYF
j_call: TRBJ2-7; clone_size: NA; d_call: NA; v_call: TRBV6-5; cdr3_nt: TGTGCCAGCAGTTACTCGGCAGGGGACTACGAGCAGTACTTC; cdr3_aa: CASSYSAGDYEQYF
j_call: TRBJ2-7; clone_size: NA; d_call: NA; v_call: TRBV4-3; cdr3_nt: TGCGCCAGCAGCCAGTTCCGCGGATCCTACGAGCAGTACTTC; cdr3_aa: CASSQFRGSYEQYF
j_call: TRBJ1-1; clone_size: NA; d_call: NA; v_call: TRBV7-2; cdr3_nt: TGTGCCAGCAGCTTAGTGGTCCGGAACACTGAAGCTTTCTTT; cdr3_aa: CASSLVVRNTEAFF
j_call: TRBJ2-7; clone_size: few; d_call: TRBD2; v_call: TRBV5-1; cdr3_nt: TGCGCCAGCAGCTTGGAACTCTTCGGACTAGCGGGAGTTTACGAGCAGTACTTC; cdr3_aa: CASSLELFGLAGVYEQYF
j_call: TRBJ2-3; clone_size: few; d_call: NA; v_call: TRBV18; cdr3_nt: TGTGCCAGCTCACCCCCCGGGCCCCGCGGGGATACGCAGTATTTT; cdr3_aa: CASSPPGPRGDTQYF
j_call: TRBJ2-1; clone_size: few; d_call: TRBD2; v_call: TRBV12-3/TRBV12-4; cdr3_nt: TGTGCCAGCACCCCCCCCGGCGGGAGGCACAATGAGCAGTTCTTC; cdr3_aa: CASTPPGGRHNEQFF
j_call: TRBJ2-2; clone_size: NA; d_call: NA; v_call: TRBV29-1; cdr3_nt: TGCAGCGTGGACAAGAACACCGGGGAGCTGTTTTTT; cdr3_aa: CSVDKNTGELFF
j_call: TRBJ1-4; clone_size: NA; d_call: NA; v_call: TRBV5-1; cdr3_nt: TGCGCCAGCAGCCAAGAACACTCAACTAATGAAAAACTGTTTTTT; cdr3_aa: CASSQEHSTNEKLFF
j_call: TRBJ2-3; clone_size: NA; d_call: NA; v_call: TRBV5-5; cdr3_nt: TGTGCCAGCAGCTTGGAGGTCAGGGGGCGGGGGGTCACAGATACGCAGTATTTT; cdr3_aa: CASSLEVRGRGVTDTQYF
j_call: TRBJ1-2; clone_size: NA; d_call: NA; v_call: TRBV12-3/TRBV12-4; cdr3_nt: TGTGCCAGCAGTTTAACAGGGAACTATGGCTACACCTTC; cdr3_aa: CASSLTGNYGYTF
j_call: TRBJ2-1; clone_size: NA; d_call: NA; v_call: TRBV7-8; cdr3_nt: TGTGCCAGCAGCTTAGGGCGGGGTGCACACAATGAGCAGTTCTTC; cdr3_aa: CASSLGRGAHNEQFF
j_call: TRBJ2-5; clone_size: NA; d_call: NA; v_call: TRBV20-1; cdr3_nt: TGCAGTGCTCGGGCTCGGTACCAAGAGACCCAGTACTTC; cdr3_aa: CSARARYQETQYF
j_call: TRBJ2-1; clone_size: few; d_call: TRBD2; v_call: TRBV12-3/TRBV12-4; cdr3_nt: TGTGCCAGCAGTGGGGGGACTAGCGTCAATGAGCAGTTCTTC; cdr3_aa: CASSGGTSVNEQFF
j_call: TRBJ2-1; clone_size: NA; d_call: NA; v_call: TRBV5-5; cdr3_nt: TGTGCCAGCAGCTTGGTCCCGGATGGGCAAGGGGGGTTCTTC; cdr3_aa: CASSLVPDGQGGFF
j_call: TRBJ1-2; clone_size: few; d_call: NA; v_call: TRBV5-1; cdr3_nt: TGCGCCAGCAGTTTCCCGGGGACCCCGTTAAACTATGGCTACACCTTC; cdr3_aa: CASSFPGTPLNYGYTF
j_call: TRBJ1-5; clone_size: NA; d_call: TRBD1; v_call: TRBV7-9; cdr3_nt: TGTGCCAGCAGCTTGGGCAGGGGGAGCAATCAGCCCCAGCATTTT; cdr3_aa: CASSLGRGSNQPQHF
j_call: TRBJ2-2; clone_size: NA; d_call: TRBD2; v_call: TRBV2; cdr3_nt: TGTGCCAGCAGTCTTCTAGCGGGAGACTACACCGGGGAGCTGTTTTTT; cdr3_aa: CASSLLAGDYTGELFF
j_call: TRBJ1-6; clone_size: NA; d_call: NA; v_call: TRBV25-1; cdr3_nt: TGTGCCAGCAGCCACTGGGGGGATAATTCACCCCTCCACTTT; cdr3_aa: CASSHWGDNSPLHF
j_call: TRBJ2-6; clone_size: few; d_call: NA; v_call: TRBV20-1; cdr3_nt: TGCAGTGCTACGGGGCAAGGGATCTCTGGGGCCAACGTCCTGACTTTC; cdr3_aa: CSATGQGISGANVLTF
j_call: TRBJ2-2; clone_size: NA; d_call: NA; v_call: TRBV9; cdr3_nt: TGTGCCAGCAGCGTCGGGACCGGGAACACCGGGGAGCTGTTTTTT; cdr3_aa: CASSVGTGNTGELFF
j_call: TRBJ2-3; clone_size: few; d_call: TRBD2; v_call: TRBV10-1; cdr3_nt: TGCGCCAGCAGTAGGGCGGGAGAGGAAGATACGCAGTATTTT; cdr3_aa: CASSRAGEEDTQYF
j_call: TRBJ2-1; clone_size: few; d_call: TRBD2; v_call: TRBV4-3; cdr3_nt: TGCGCCAGCAGCCAAACCCGCGGGAGATCGAATGAGCAGTTCTTC; cdr3_aa: CASSQTRGRSNEQFF
j_call: TRBJ2-7; clone_size: few; d_call: NA; v_call: TRBV7-2; cdr3_nt: TGTGCCAGCAGCACCCGGGACTCCCGACCTTACGAGCAGTACTTC; cdr3_aa: CASSTRDSRPYEQYF
j_call: TRBJ1-6; clone_size: once; d_call: NA; v_call: TRBV7-6; cdr3_nt: TGTGCCAGCAGCTTAGGTCCTGCTAATTCACCCCTCCACTTT; cdr3_aa: CASSLGPANSPLHF
j_call: TRBJ2-5; clone_size: few; d_call: TRBD1; v_call: TRBV15; cdr3_nt: TGTGCCACCAGCACGACAGGGGAGGCAGAGACCCAGTACTTC; cdr3_aa: CATSTTGEAETQYF
j_call: TRBJ2-6; clone_size: NA; d_call: NA; v_call: TRBV19; cdr3_nt: TGTGCCAGTATTACGACAGATACTATCTCTGGGGCCAACGTCCTGACTTTC; cdr3_aa: CASITTDTISGANVLTF